This is a list of T cell receptor beta chains from one sample in a study of blood T cell repertoires in COVID-19. Generated by immunoSEQ multiplex PCR, the TCRdb table keeps only in-frame clones and is missing some. The sample records a few hundred thousand clones, 85% being singletons. Sequenced input: PBMCs or T cells enriched from blood (not recorded which). These TCRs come from a woman between 45 and 60 years old who had recovered from COVID-19. Each CDR3 is given with its conserved first and last residue. Fields, in order: D gene, V gene, clone size, J gene, CDR3 protein, CDR3 DNA. A D gene is named only where the DNA matches it firmly. Rows may omit the clone size; those that give it use once, few, many or a size class.

-	TRBV5-4	-	TRBJ2-6	CASSLARGISGANVLTF	TGTGCCAGCAGCTTGGCCAGAGGAATCTCTGGGGCCAACGTCCTGACTTTC
TRBD1	TRBV19	-	TRBJ1-5	CASRESTGGNQPQHF	TGTGCCAGTAGGGAGTCGACAGGGGGGAATCAGCCCCAGCATTTT
-	TRBV14	-	TRBJ1-1	CASSQGLMNTEAFF	TGTGCCAGCAGCCAGGGACTAATGAACACTGAAGCTTTCTTT
TRBD1	TRBV19	-	TRBJ1-2	CASSSRDRGLSDYGYTF	TGTGCCAGTAGTAGTAGGGACAGGGGGCTGTCGGACTATGGCTACACCTTC
-	TRBV28	-	TRBJ1-1	CASAPGVNTEAFF	TGTGCCTCAGCCCCAGGGGTTAACACTGAAGCTTTCTTT
TRBD1	TRBV5-6	-	TRBJ1-1	CASRDGTVEEYTEAFF	TGTGCCAGCAGGGATGGGACAGTAGAGGAGTACACTGAAGCTTTCTTT
TRBD1	TRBV11-2	-	TRBJ1-4	CASSYAGTGPGEKLFF	TGTGCCAGCAGCTACGCCGGGACAGGGCCTGGTGAAAAACTGTTTTTT
TRBD2	TRBV9	-	TRBJ2-1	CASSVEDGRANNEQFF	TGTGCCAGCAGCGTAGAAGACGGGAGGGCCAACAATGAGCAGTTCTTC
-	TRBV9	once	TRBJ2-3	CASSVAERSDTQYF	TGTGCCAGCAGCGTAGCTGAGCGTTCAGATACGCAGTATTTT
TRBD1	TRBV27	-	TRBJ1-2	CASSLTVLSGTGGLYGYTF	TGTGCCAGCAGTTTAACGGTACTATCCGGGACAGGGGGCCTGTATGGCTACACCTTC
-	TRBV19	-	TRBJ1-5	CASQPSGSSNQPQHF	TGTGCCAGCCAACCGTCGGGGTCCAGCAATCAGCCCCAGCATTTT
TRBD1	TRBV19	-	TRBJ1-2	CASSIPLGTGPTGYTF	TGTGCCAGTAGTATCCCACTTGGGACAGGGCCCACTGGCTACACCTTC
-	TRBV7-7	-	TRBJ2-2	CASSLARGRGTGELFF	TGTGCCAGCAGCTTAGCTAGGGGTCGTGGCACCGGGGAGCTGTTTTTT
TRBD2	TRBV19	-	TRBJ2-7	CASSIGETSVSYEQYF	TGTGCCAGTAGTATAGGGGAGACTAGCGTCTCCTACGAGCAGTACTTC
-	TRBV30	-	TRBJ2-1	CAWGSAGEQFF	TGTGCCTGGGGATCAGCGGGTGAGCAGTTCTTC
-	TRBV7-2	-	TRBJ2-3	CASREDFTADTQYF	TGTGCCAGCAGAGAGGACTTCACAGCAGATACGCAGTATTTT
-	TRBV10-3	-	TRBJ1-6	CATTAGESSYNSPLHF	TGTGCCACAACAGCAGGGGAGAGCTCCTATAATTCACCCCTCCACTTT
TRBD1	TRBV19	-	TRBJ1-6	CASSQGQSWSPLHF	TGTGCCAGTAGCCAGGGACAGTCTTGGTCACCCCTCCACTTT
TRBD2	TRBV4-1	-	TRBJ2-3	CASSQRGGNTDTQYF	TGCGCCAGCAGCCAACGCGGGGGGAATACAGATACGCAGTATTTT
-	TRBV3-1/TRBV3-2	-	TRBJ1-3	CASSQVVRASGNTIYF	TGTGCCAGCAGCCAAGTAGTCAGGGCCTCTGGAAACACCATATATTTT
-	TRBV2	-	TRBJ1-5	CASSVLGDYSNQPQHF	TGTGCCAGCAGTGTCTTAGGGGATTATAGCAATCAGCCCCAGCATTTT
TRBD1	TRBV24-1	-	TRBJ2-1	CATSDRTGVGQFF	TGTGCCACCAGTGATCGGACAGGGGTTGGGCAGTTCTTC
-	TRBV28	-	TRBJ2-1	CASSHVMRGQDEQFF	TGTGCCAGCAGCCACGTGATGCGGGGGCAGGATGAGCAGTTCTTC
TRBD2	TRBV9	-	TRBJ2-3	CASSPSGTSTDTQYF	TGTGCCAGCAGTCCTAGCGGGACTAGCACAGATACGCAGTATTTT
-	TRBV6-6	-	TRBJ2-7	CASSYSEEPYEQYF	TGTGCCAGCAGTTACTCTGAGGAGCCCTACGAGCAGTACTTC
-	TRBV6-6	-	TRBJ1-2	CASSNGNYGYTF	TGTGCCAGCAGTAACGGGAACTATGGCTACACCTTC
TRBD1	TRBV27	once	TRBJ1-2	CASRIDRESGYTF	TGTGCCAGCAGGATAGACAGGGAAAGTGGCTACACCTTC
-	TRBV4-1	-	TRBJ2-7	CASSRTVPFSLEQYF	TGCGCCAGCAGCCGAACAGTACCCTTCTCTTTGGAGCAGTACTTC
TRBD1	TRBV11-2	once	TRBJ2-7	CASSPRPQGADEQYF	TGTGCCAGCAGCCCCCGCCCACAGGGGGCCGACGAGCAGTACTTC
-	TRBV5-6	-	TRBJ2-1	CASSRDLLQFF	TGTGCCAGCAGCCGAGACTTATTGCAGTTCTTC
-	TRBV5-1	few	TRBJ2-2	CASSLPGSNTGELFF	TGCGCCAGCAGCTTGCCGGGGTCGAACACCGGGGAGCTGTTTTTT
-	TRBV6-5	-	TRBJ2-1	CASLDYNEQFF	TGTGCCAGCCTAGACTACAATGAGCAGTTCTTC
TRBD1	TRBV5-3	-	TRBJ1-5	CARRRGWTGGVNQPQHF	TGTGCCAGAAGGAGGGGATGGACAGGGGGCGTAAATCAGCCCCAGCATTTT
-	TRBV5-4	-	TRBJ1-2	CASSLGQGYYGYTF	TGTGCCAGCAGCTTGGGGCAGGGATACTATGGCTACACCTTC
TRBD1	TRBV19	-	TRBJ1-5	CASSIGTGHQPQHF	TGTGCCAGTAGTATAGGGACAGGACATCAGCCCCAGCATTTT
TRBD2	TRBV2	-	TRBJ2-7	CASSASGLAGDNNF	TGTGCCAGCAGTGCATCGGGACTAGCGGGAGACAATAACTTC
TRBD1	TRBV2	once	TRBJ1-2	CASSPRTGPGYGYTF	TGTGCCAGCAGCCCTCGGACAGGGCCAGGCTATGGCTACACCTTC
-	TRBV30	-	TRBJ1-2	CAWSVIGHLYGYTF	TGTGCCTGGAGTGTTATCGGACACCTCTATGGCTACACCTTC
TRBD1	TRBV11-2	-	TRBJ1-2	CASTPDREVGGYTF	TGTGCCAGCACCCCCGACAGGGAAGTCGGTGGCTACACCTTC
TRBD1	TRBV24-1	-	TRBJ2-5	CATSDPGQGGTQYF	TGTGCCACCAGTGATCCGGGACAGGGCGGGACCCAGTACTTC
TRBD2	TRBV29-1	-	TRBJ2-7	CSVLAGVNEQYF	TGCAGCGTTCTAGCGGGAGTCAACGAGCAGTACTTC